A single sample is the source of the 10 T cell receptor beta chains below, sequenced in a study of OX40 agonist ivuxolimab in advanced cancers. Here immunoSEQ multiplex PCR was the method, and the copy in TCRdb shows in-frame clones only, minus some. There are 20,000 or so clones in the sample; 74% occur only once, and around 30% lies in the top ten. The sample consisted of CD4+ or CD8+ T cells sorted from blood, taken in a trial of the OX40 agonist ivuxolimab. Receptors originate from an adult with an advanced solid tumor such as melanoma, head and neck, liver or kidney cancer.

V usage is TRBV7-2 and J usage is TRBJ2-6, with D unresolved. The length of the CDR3 is 16 residues. The V gene's germline CDR1 is SGHTA and CDR2 FQGNSA. Trimming pared 5 bases from V and 4 bases from J, leaving 15 bases between. The CDR3 reads CASSTITASGANVLTF. As DNA, the CDR3 is TGTGCCAGCAGCACTATAACAGCTTCCGGGGCCAACGTCCTGACTTTC.

V usage is TRBV11-2 and J usage is TRBJ1-2, with TRBD1 identical over 9 bases. The junction had 5 bases not matched to a gene; V was cut back by 4 bases and J by 14 bases. Germline V gene data show CDR1 as SGHAT and CDR2 as FQNNGV. The CDR3 covers 11 residues. CDR3 region: CASSSDRGGTF. The CDR3 DNA reads TGTGCCAGCAGCTCGGACAGGGGTGGTACCTTC.

This chain links TRBV28 with TRBJ2-5; TRBD2 agrees at 16 bases. The J call may be incorrect, as the DNA end agrees better with TRBJ2-7. The V gene's germline CDR1 is MDHEN and CDR2 SYDVKM. The CDR3 contains 16 residues. In DNA form, the CDR3 reads TGTGCCAGCAGTCCAGGGACTAGCGGGAGGGTCTACGAGCAGTACTTC. It translates to CASSPGTSGRVYEQYF.

J is TRBJ2-4 and V is TRBV28; the match to TRBD2 covers 11 bases. Germline CDR1 is MDHEN and CDR2 is SYDVKM. This CDR3 region has 18 residues. With 2 bases clipped from V and 0 bases from J, the junction kept 6 bases outside the gene matches. CDR3 DNA: TGTGCCAGCAGTTTAGTTAGCGGGAGGGCCTTAGCCAAAAACATTCAGTACTTC. This sequence encodes CASSLVSGRALAKNIQYF. The variable domain in full, with the rest retrieved from reference TRBV28 and TRBJ2-4, is DVKVTQSSRYLVKRTGEKVFLECVQDMDHENMFWYRQDPGLGLRLIYFSYDVKMKEKGDIPEGYSVSREKKERFSLILESASTNQTSMYLCASSLVSGRALAKNIQYFGAGTRLSVL.

The rearrangement links TRBV5-1 to TRBJ2-1; perhaps TRBD2 as D (6 bases). The CDR3 totals 16 residues. Trimming removed 3 bases from V and 9 bases from J, with 22 bases in between. CDR1 and CDR2 (germline): SGHRS, YFSETQ. The CDR3 region has the DNA TGCGCCAGCAGCTCCCTCCTGCCCGGGAGTGGAATTGAGCAGTTCTTC. Its translation: CASSSLLPGSGIEQFF.

This chain joins TRBV6-5 and TRBJ2-1; D possibly uses TRBD1 or TRBD2 (6 bases each). The germline V gene has CDR1 MNHEY and CDR2 SVGAGI. The CDR3 extends over 16 amino acids. The V end was cut by 2 bases, the J end by 3 bases, with 14 bases between. CDR3: CASSYRGQAFYNEQFF. The CDR3 region has the DNA TGTGCCAGCAGTTACCGGGGGCAGGCCTTCTACAATGAGCAGTTCTTC.

This clone was recorded once. V is TRBV6-6 and J is TRBJ1-1; a weak D match, TRBD1 (5 bases). Trimming shortened V by 6 bases and J by 6 bases, and 17 bases separated the two germline ends. From germline, CDR1 is MNHNY and CDR2 SVGAGI (reference sequence). The CDR3 sequence is 14 residues long. The CDR3 reads CASRRPGTDPEAFF. CDR3 bases: TGTGCCAGCAGGCGGCCCGGGACCGACCCTGAAGCTTTCTTT.

The chain employs TRBV2 and TRBJ1-4, with TRBD1 identical over 11 bases. Germline values: CDR1 SNHLY, CDR2 FYNNEI. V gave up 6 bases and J gave up 6 bases; unmatched junction bases: 6. The CDR3 is made up of 15 amino acids. The DNA for the CDR3 is TGTGCCAGCAGCCCCGGGACAGGGGGAGATGAAAAACTGTTTTTT. This sequence encodes CASSPGTGGDEKLFF.

This clone was observed a handful of times. The CDR3 loop reads CASSNSIDSYEQYF. The CDR3 DNA is TGTGCCAGCAGTAATAGTATAGATTCCTACGAGCAGTACTTC. The chain recombines TRBV11-3 with TRBJ2-7; D not resolved. This CDR3 spans 14 amino acids. The germline CDR1 and CDR2 sequences are SGHNT and YENEEA. The V gene lost 6 bases and the J gene lost 1 base, with 13 bases spanning the gap.

The chain links TRBV7-8 to TRBJ2-7; no firm D call. The germline V gene has CDR1 SGHVS and CDR2 FQNEAQ. V shed 0 bases and J shed 5 bases, with 8 bases lying between them. The CDR3 spans 13 residues. The CDR3 DNA reads as TGTGCCAGCAGCTTAGCAGGTCGAAACGAGCAGTACTTC. It translates to CASSLAGRNEQYF.